The 26 T cell receptor beta chains presented below share a single source sample, sequenced in a study of control samples from healthy donors and cancer patients. Data came from immunoSEQ multiplex PCR; TCRdb stores just in-frame clones and leaves some out. Of around 130,000 clones in the sample, roughly 90% were seen once. Specimen: blood. The source of these receptors is a man younger than 35 in good health.

The chain joins TRBV5-4 to TRBJ1-2; TRBD1 agrees at 7 bases. Trimming at V came to 4 bases and at J to 8 bases, leaving 11 bases not matched to a gene. The germline CDR1 and CDR2 sequences are SGHNT and YYREEE (reference sequence). CDR3 length: 14 amino acids. CDR3 DNA: TGTGCCAGCAGCCCTCCGGGCAGGGGGGAAGGCTACACCTTC. This translates into CASSPPGRGEGYTF.

The CDR3 DNA reads as TGCAGCGTTGACTATGGCCCGGGACAGGGGGCGAGCACAGATACGCAGTATTTT. It codes for CSVDYGPGQGASTDTQYF. The chain recombines TRBV29-1 with TRBJ2-3; TRBD1 aligns across 12 bases. Trimming removed 3 bases from V and 0 bases from J; junction bases left unmatched: 10. Germline V lookup: CDR1 SQVTM, CDR2 ANQGSEA. The CDR3 is made up of 18 amino acids.

The rearrangement uses TRBV19 and TRBJ2-1; D is uncertain. The CDR3 length is 14 residues. V was pared by 1 base and J by 7 bases, with 11 bases between. Germline V lookup: CDR1 LNHDA, CDR2 SQIVND (reference sequence). The CDR3 sequence is CASSIGSPGNEQFF. In DNA form, the CDR3 reads TGTGCCAGTAGTATAGGATCTCCTGGGAATGAGCAGTTCTTC.

The chain recombines TRBV7-9 with TRBJ1-2; 7 bases map to TRBD1. This CDR3 region has 14 residues. The germline gives CDR1 SEHNR, CDR2 FQNEAQ (reference sequence). With 5 bases clipped from V and 3 bases from J, the junction kept 6 bases outside the gene matches. CDR3 region: CASSPWDSDYGYTF. The CDR3 nucleotides read TGTGCCAGCAGCCCGTGGGACAGTGACTATGGCTACACCTTC.

The J gene is TRBJ1-6, the V gene TRBV18; a weak D match, TRBD1 (5 bases). The germline CDR1 and CDR2 sequences are KGHSH and LQKENI. The CDR3 covers 16 residues. V lost 7 bases to trimming and J lost 8 bases, with 21 bases between them. The CDR3 bases are TGTGCCAGCTTCACAAAGAAACCGGGGGGGGATTCACCCCTCCACTTT. Its protein is CASFTKKPGGDSPLHF.

The V and J genes are TRBV27 and TRBJ2-7; D remains unclear. Germline values: CDR1 MNHEY, CDR2 SMNVEV (reference sequence). Trimming removed 3 bases at V and 0 bases at J, with 12 bases between. This CDR3 region has 15 residues. This CDR3 is CASSLGPPSSYEQYV. The CDR3 bases are TGTGCCAGCAGTTTGGGCCCGCCCAGCTCCTACGAGCAGTACGTC.

The V gene is TRBV11-3, the J gene TRBJ1-4, with 10 bases that match TRBD1. The CDR3 spans 14 residues. V lost 6 bases to trimming and J lost 8 bases; unmatched junction nucleotides: 6. CDR1 SGHNT and CDR2 YENEEA come from the germline V gene. The DNA of the CDR3 is TGTGCCAGCAGAAGGACAGGGGGAGGGGAAAAACTGTTTTTT. Translating gives CASRRTGGGEKLFF. The complete variable domain, with remaining parts taken from reference TRBV11-3 and TRBJ1-4, reads EAGVVQSPRYKIIEKKQPVAFWCNPISGHNTLYWYLQNLGQGPELLIRYENEEAVDDSQLPKDRFSAERLKGVDSTLKIQPAELGDSAVYLCASRRTGGGEKLFFGSGTQLSVL.

The chain combines TRBV5-4 with TRBJ1-1; perhaps TRBD1 as D (5 bases). Germline V gene data show CDR1 as SGHNT and CDR2 as YYREEE (reference sequence). The CDR3 loop spans 13 amino acids. Trimming stripped 0 bases from V and 11 bases from J, with 14 bases between. The DNA for the CDR3 is TGTGCCAGCAGCTTGGATGTTCAGGGTGAGGCTTTCTTT. This codes for CASSLDVQGEAFF.

This clone was seen just once. The chain links TRBV7-3 to TRBJ2-3; tentatively, D is TRBD2 (6 bases). The germline CDR1 and CDR2 sequences are SGHTA and FQGTGA. V lost 5 bases and J lost 3, with 12 bases in between. This CDR3 comprises 14 residues. The CDR3 loop is CASSMDYITDTQYF. In nucleotides, the CDR3 is TGTGCCAGCAGCATGGACTATATTACAGATACGCAGTATTTT.

This clone was counted a single time. The V call is TRBV2, the J call TRBJ2-1; D call uncertain. Per germline, CDR1 SNHLY and CDR2 FYNNEI. The CDR3 is 11 residues long. With 10 bases removed from V and 6 bases from J, the gap between germline ends came to 10 bases. CDR3 amino acids: CATPSGNEQFF. CDR3 in DNA: TGTGCCACCCCCTCCGGCAATGAGCAGTTCTTC.

Here the CDR3 reads CASSQEGGARSYNEQFF. The CDR3, as DNA: TGCGCCAGCAGCCAAGAAGGCGGGGCTAGGTCCTACAATGAGCAGTTCTTC. The chain links TRBV4-1 to TRBJ2-1; D possibly corresponds to TRBD2 (6 bases). The germline CDR1 and CDR2 sequences are MGHRA and YSYEKL. This CDR3 region has 17 residues. V lost 0 bases and J 1 base, leaving 13 bases between the germline ends.

This rearrangement joins TRBV28 to TRBJ1-6; D gene uncertain. V lost 5 bases and J lost 5, with 10 bases in between. The CDR3 is made up of 14 amino acids. CDR1 and CDR2 from the germline V gene are MDHEN and SYDVKM. Here the CDR3 DNA reads TGTGCCAGCAGTCTTCGACATGATAATTCACCCCTCCACTTT. Amino acids: CASSLRHDNSPLHF.

The CDR3 loop is CASSQVLATGGYTF. In nucleotides, the CDR3 is TGTGCCAGCAGCCAAGTCTTGGCCACGGGGGGCTACACCTTC. This chain connects TRBV3-1 (or the pseudogene TRBV3-2) to TRBJ1-2, with D uncertain. The CDR3 runs 14 residues. V lost 1 base and J lost 8, with 14 bases in between. The germline V gene has CDR1 LGHDT and CDR2 YNNKEL (reference sequence).

This chain joins TRBV6-5 and TRBJ1-5; D may be TRBD1 (6 bases). The CDR3 is 15 residues long. The germline gives CDR1 MNHEY, CDR2 SVGAGI. V was pared by 6 bases and J by 5 bases, with 17 bases between. CDR3 nucleotides: TGTGCCAGCAGACAGGGTAGTAGGTGGGATCAGCCCCAGCATTTT. Its protein is CASRQGSRWDQPQHF.

The chain recombines TRBV6-6 with TRBJ1-1, with D possibly matching TRBD1 (6 bases). The V gene lost 7 bases and the J gene lost 1 base, with 19 bases spanning the gap. This CDR3 region has 16 residues. CDR1 and CDR2 from the germline V gene are MNHNY and SVGAGI (reference sequence). The CDR3 DNA reads TGTGCCAGCAAGGACAGCGGAACGATACGGAACACTGAAGCTTTCTTT. Protein: CASKDSGTIRNTEAFF.

The genes are TRBV11-2 and TRBJ2-7; D might be TRBD1 (6 bases). Trimming took off 0 bases at V and 2 bases at J, with 20 bases between the two ends. Germline V gives CDR1 SGHAT, CDR2 FQNNGV. The CDR3 is 18 residues long. CDR3 region: CASSLDRVGAERAYEQYV. In DNA form, the CDR3 reads TGTGCCAGCAGCTTAGATCGGGTGGGGGCCGAAAGGGCCTACGAGCAGTACGTC.

The V call is TRBV6-5, the J call TRBJ1-5, with D hard to call. The CDR3 is made up of 13 amino acids. The V end lost 0 bases, the J end lost 7 bases, and 7 bases lay between the germline ends. Germline assignment: CDR1 MNHEY and CDR2 SVGAGI. CDR3 region: CASSYSEEQPQHF. Here the CDR3 DNA reads TGTGCCAGCAGTTACTCGGAAGAGCAGCCCCAGCATTTT.

Many counts were recorded for this clone. The same CDR3 arises from other DNA sequences in this sample as well. The gene calls are TRBV20-1 and TRBJ1-5, with D unresolved. Germline CDR1 DFQATT, CDR2 SNEGSKA (reference sequence). V was pared by 3 bases and J by 0 bases, with 9 bases between. The CDR3 extends over 14 amino acids. The CDR3 sequence: CSASATDSNQPQHF. CDR3 nucleotides: TGCAGTGCTAGTGCAACAGATAGCAATCAGCCCCAGCATTTT.

The rearrangement joins TRBV14 to TRBJ2-3; D remains unclear. The CDR3 extends over 13 amino acids. Between the trimmed V and J ends, which lost 1 base and 2 bases, there was a span of 4 bases. Germline lookup yields CDR1 SGHDN and CDR2 FVKESK. CDR3 amino acids: CASSQVSTDTQYF. The CDR3 bases are TGTGCCAGCAGCCAAGTCTCCACAGATACGCAGTATTTT.

V usage is TRBV24-1 and J usage is TRBJ2-3, with 10 bases identical to TRBD1. Losses at the gene ends were 4 bases for V and 2 bases for J; bases not matched to a gene: 17. The CDR3 is made up of 20 amino acids. Germline CDR1 KGHDR, CDR2 SFDVKD. CDR3 in DNA: TGTGCCACCAGTGACCGACAGGGGGCCGTGAGCGGGAGAGCCACAGATACGCAGTATTTT. It codes for CATSDRQGAVSGRATDTQYF.

V and J are TRBV30 and TRBJ2-7; 8 positions match TRBD2. The V and J ends lost 7 bases and 3 bases, in that order; junction bases with no gene match: 5. CDR3 length equals 12 residues. Germline assignment: CDR1 GTSNPN and CDR2 SVGIG (reference sequence). The CDR3 nucleotides read TGTGCCTCCGGGGGACTAGTCTACGAGCAGTACTTC. This gives the protein CASGGLVYEQYF.

The J gene is TRBJ1-1, the V gene TRBV12-3 or TRBV12-4; D gene unclear. CDR3 length: 13 residues. The V end lost 6 bases, the J end lost 4 bases, and 12 bases lay between the germline ends. This chain's CDR3 is CASSPTGFTEAFF. CDR3 sequence (DNA): TGTGCCAGCAGCCCAACGGGATTCACTGAAGCTTTCTTT.

This clone was counted a single time. The chain has TRBV6-6 and TRBJ2-3; either TRBD1 or TRBD2 may supply D (5 bases each). Trimming took off 5 bases at V and 1 base at J, with 7 bases between the two ends. Germline CDR1 is MNHNY and CDR2 is SVGAGI (reference sequence). The CDR3 covers 13 residues. The CDR3 reads CASSRDGTDTQYF. Written as DNA, the CDR3 is TGTGCCAGCAGTCGGGACGGCACAGATACGCAGTATTTT.

This chain joins TRBV7-3 and TRBJ2-2; 13 positions agree with TRBD2. The germline gives CDR1 SGHTA, CDR2 FQGTGA. This CDR3 is 15 amino acids long. Trimming cost V 6 bases and J 4 bases; bases outside gene matches: 2. The CDR3 DNA reads as TGTGCCAGCAGAGGACTAGCGGGGGCCACCGGGGAGCTGTTTTTT. Amino acids: CASRGLAGATGELFF.

This chain joins TRBV7-9 and TRBJ2-3; tentatively, D is TRBD1 (5 bases). Trimming removed 4 bases at V and 5 bases at J, with 13 bases between. The CDR3 has 14 amino acids. Germline-derived CDR1 and CDR2 are SEHNR and FQNEAQ (reference sequence). CDR3 region: CASSSPGREDTQYF. CDR3 DNA: TGTGCCAGCAGCTCACCGGGCAGGGAAGATACGCAGTATTTT.

The chain uses TRBV10-1 and TRBJ1-6; 10 nucleotides match TRBD1. V lost 4 bases and J lost 7; bases outside the gene matches: 1. The V gene's germline CDR1 is WNHNN and CDR2 SYGVQD (reference sequence). The CDR3 consists of 14 residues. Here the CDR3 reads CASSATGGNSPLHF. Here the CDR3 DNA reads TGCGCCAGCAGTGCGACAGGGGGCAATTCACCCCTCCACTTT.